This T cell receptor (beta chain) was observed in a study of blood T cell repertoires in COVID-19. The trim removed 4 bases at V and 1 base at J, leaving 5 bases unmatched. The CDR3 sequence is 16 residues long. CDR1 is KGHDR, CDR2 SFDVKD, per germline. A few counts support this clone. TCRdb's table, derived via immunoSEQ multiplex PCR, lists solely in-frame clones and lacks some. This table has 200,000 or so clones, about nine tenths appearing once. Source material: PBMCs or T cells enriched from blood (not recorded which). The TCR sequence derives from a middle-aged woman with acute COVID-19. V is TRBV24-1 and J is TRBJ2-2, with 7 bases identical to TRBD1. CDR3: CATSDQRQGNTGELFF. CDR3 coding DNA: TGTGCCACCAGTGACCAAAGACAGGGGAACACCGGGGAGCTGTTTTTT.